This T cell receptor (beta chain) was found in a study of blood T cell repertoires in COVID-19. Trimming pared 2 bases from V and 8 bases from J, leaving 13 bases between. Germline values: CDR1 MDHEN, CDR2 SYDVKM. The CDR3 runs 14 residues. The protocol was immunoSEQ multiplex PCR, while the TCRdb copy is restricted to in-frame clones and leaves out a portion. The table records 20,000 to 30,000 clones, almost 90% of them present only once. Material: peripheral blood. This clonotype originated in a woman in her sixties or seventies with active COVID-19. The chain joins TRBV28 to TRBJ1-3; unclear D gene. The CDR3 spells CASSLVRVVDTIYF. DNA for the CDR3: TGTGCCAGCAGTTTAGTACGGGTCGTTGACACCATATATTTT.